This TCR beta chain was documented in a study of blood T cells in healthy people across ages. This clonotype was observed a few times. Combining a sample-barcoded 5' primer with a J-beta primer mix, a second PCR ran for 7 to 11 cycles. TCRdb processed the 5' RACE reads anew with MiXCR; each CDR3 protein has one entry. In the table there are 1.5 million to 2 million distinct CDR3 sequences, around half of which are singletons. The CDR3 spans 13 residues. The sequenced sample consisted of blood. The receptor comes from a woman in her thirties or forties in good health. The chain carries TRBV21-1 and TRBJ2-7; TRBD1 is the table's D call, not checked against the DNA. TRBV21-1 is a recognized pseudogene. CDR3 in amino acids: CARTRGPTYEQYF. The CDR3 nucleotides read TGTGCCAGGACCAGGGGTCCAACCTACGAGCAGTACTTC.